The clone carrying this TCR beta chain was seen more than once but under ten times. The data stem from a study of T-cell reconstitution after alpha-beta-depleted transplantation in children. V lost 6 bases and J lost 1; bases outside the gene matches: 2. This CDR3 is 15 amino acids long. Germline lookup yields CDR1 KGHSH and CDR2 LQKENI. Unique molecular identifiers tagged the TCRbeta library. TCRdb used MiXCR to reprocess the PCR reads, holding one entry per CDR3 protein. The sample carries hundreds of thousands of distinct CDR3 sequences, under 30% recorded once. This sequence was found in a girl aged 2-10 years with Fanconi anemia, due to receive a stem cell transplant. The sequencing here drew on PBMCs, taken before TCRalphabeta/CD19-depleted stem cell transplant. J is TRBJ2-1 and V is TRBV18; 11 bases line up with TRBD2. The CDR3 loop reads CASSGTSGSYNEQFF. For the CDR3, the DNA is TGTGCCAGCTCTGGGACTAGCGGTTCCTACAATGAGCAGTTCTTC.